These 31 T cell receptor beta chains were sequenced from one sample in a study of blood T cell repertoires in COVID-19. The method was immunoSEQ multiplex PCR; TCRdb's version includes in-frame clones alone and lacks a portion of them. The table includes some 220,000 clones, about 83% detected once. Sequenced input: peripheral blood. These TCRs come from a human donor in a cohort sampled during active COVID-19.

This rearrangement joins TRBV6-5 to TRBJ2-5, with 7 bases lining up with TRBD1. The CDR3 runs to 13 residues. The V segment lost 5 bases and the J segment 5 bases; nucleotides outside the gene matches: 5. CDR1 is MNHEY and CDR2 is SVGAGI in the germline V gene. The CDR3 spells CASSTYRGETQYF. For the CDR3, the DNA is TGTGCCAGCAGTACGTACAGGGGTGAGACCCAGTACTTC.

V and J are TRBV19 and TRBJ2-7; 7 bases fit TRBD1. The CDR3 is made up of 14 amino acids. CDR1 and CDR2 from the germline V gene are LNHDA and SQIVND (reference sequence). V shed 4 bases, J shed 2 bases, and the junction held 5 bases outside the gene matches. The CDR3 here is CASSTLTGTYEQYF. CDR3 bases: TGTGCCAGTAGTACCCTGACAGGGACCTACGAGCAGTACTTC.

This rearrangement joins TRBV9 to TRBJ2-3, with TRBD1 as a possible D gene (5 bases). With 0 bases removed from V and 0 bases from J, the gap between germline ends came to 14 bases. Germline values: CDR1 SGDLS, CDR2 YYNGEE. The CDR3 loop spans 17 amino acids. The CDR3 here is CASSVGNGHWSTDTQYF. For the CDR3, the DNA is TGTGCCAGCAGCGTAGGTAACGGACACTGGAGCACAGATACGCAGTATTTT.

This clone was recorded only once. The chain carries TRBV21-1 and TRBJ1-6; TRBD1 was called by the table and not checked on the DNA. TRBV21-1 is a listed pseudogene. This CDR3 is 14 amino acids long. In nucleotides, the CDR3 is TGTGCCAGCGGAAGTGGGACAGGGGAATCTCCCCTCCACTTT. As protein: CASGSGTGESPLHF.

CDR3 residues: CSVENPLAGEETQYF. CDR3 coding DNA: TGCAGCGTTGAGAACCCCTTAGCGGGAGAGGAGACCCAGTACTTC. J is TRBJ2-5 and V is TRBV29-1; 9 nucleotides agree with TRBD2. J was trimmed by 5 bases and V by 3 bases; bases with no gene match: 10. There are 15 residues in the CDR3. The germline V gene has CDR1 SQVTM and CDR2 ANQGSEA.

This clone was seen a few times. The rearrangement joins TRBV4-1 to TRBJ1-5, with D possibly being TRBD1 (6 bases). Germline values: CDR1 MGHRA, CDR2 YSYEKL. The germline V and J ends were trimmed by 3 bases and 4 bases, with 25 bases remaining between them. CDR3 length equals 19 residues. CDR3 sequence (DNA): TGCGCCAGCAGCCACCAGGGTTTCCGGGGAAGGGGGTTAAATCAGCCCCAGCATTTT. It translates to CASSHQGFRGRGLNQPQHF.

This clone appeared once. The chain carries TRBV5-6 and TRBJ2-1, with 9 bases that match TRBD2. The CDR3 length is 16 residues. V lost 1 base, J lost 6 bases, and 8 bases stayed unmatched. Germline V lookup: CDR1 SGHDT, CDR2 YYEEEE. The CDR3 DNA sequence: TGTGCCAGCAGCTTGAGAGCGACTAGCGGAATCAATGAGCAGTTCTTC. Residues: CASSLRATSGINEQFF.

This sequence joins TRBV7-2 and TRBJ2-2; the match to TRBD2 covers 10 bases. Germline V CDR1 and CDR2: SGHTA, FQGNSA. Trimming removed 5 bases from V and 13 bases from J; junction bases left unmatched: 16. The CDR3 sequence is 16 residues long. CDR3 DNA sequence: TGTGCCAGCAGCAACGGACTAGCGGCTACAAGGCAGGGGCTGTTTTTT. Translated: CASSNGLAATRQGLFF.

V is TRBV5-6 and J is TRBJ1-2; D is perhaps TRBD1 (6 bases). Germline-derived CDR1 and CDR2 are SGHDT and YYEEEE. This CDR3 region has 15 residues. V was clipped by 0 bases and J by 2 bases, with 11 bases between them. The CDR3 coding sequence is TGTGCCAGCAGCTTGGGACAGGTGGGGAACTATGGCTACACCTTC. Translation gives CASSLGQVGNYGYTF.

Only one count was recorded for this clone. The rearrangement joins TRBV5-1 to TRBJ2-1; the match to TRBD2 covers 8 bases. Germline assignment: CDR1 SGHRS and CDR2 YFSETQ. Germline trimming cut 3 bases from V and 5 bases from J; bases unmatched to any gene: 10. The CDR3 has 16 amino acids. CDR3 region: CASSSFAYGRDNEQFF. CDR3 bases: TGCGCCAGCAGCTCCTTCGCTTACGGGAGGGACAATGAGCAGTTCTTC.

This clone has only a few counts. The chain carries TRBV5-1 and TRBJ2-7; tentatively, D is TRBD1 (6 bases). Germline lookup yields CDR1 SGHRS and CDR2 YFSETQ. V lost 0 bases, J lost 3 bases, and 10 bases lay in between. CDR3 length equals 14 residues. The CDR3 nucleotides are TGCGCCAGCAGCTTGGAACAGGGAATCTACGAGCAGTACTTC. Translated, it gives CASSLEQGIYEQYF. Drawing the rest from reference TRBV5-1 and TRBJ2-7, the complete variable domain is KAGVTQTPRYLIKTRGQQVTLSCSPISGHRSVSWYQQTPGQGLQFLFEYFSETQRNKGNFPGRFSGRQFSNSRSEMNVSTLELGDSALYLCASSLEQGIYEQYFGPGTRLTVT.

The V call is TRBV5-1, the J call TRBJ2-5, with TRBD2 matching over 14 bases. The CDR3 extends over 16 amino acids. J gave up 1 base and V 2 bases, and 1 base lay outside the gene matches. The germline V gene encodes CDR1 SGHRS and CDR2 YFSETQ. In nucleotides, the CDR3 is TGCGCCAGCAGCTTCGGACTAGCGGGGGGCCAAGAGACCCAGTACTTC. Protein: CASSFGLAGGQETQYF.

The J gene is TRBJ2-1, the V gene TRBV5-6; 11 bases are shared with TRBD1. From germline, CDR1 is SGHDT and CDR2 YYEEEE. The CDR3 is 16 residues long. V lost 2 bases and J lost 7; bases outside the gene matches: 8. The CDR3 coding sequence is TGTGCCAGCAGCTTAGTCGGGACAGGGGGATCAAATGAGCAGTTCTTC. This sequence encodes CASSLVGTGGSNEQFF.

This CDR3 is CASSLTGGRTDTQYF. The CDR3 nucleotides read TGTGCCAGCAGCTTAACGGGGGGCCGAACAGATACGCAGTATTTT. The chain links TRBV11-3 to TRBJ2-3; possibly TRBD2 for D (7 bases). Per the germline V gene, CDR1 is SGHNT and CDR2 is YENEEA. CDR3 length: 15 amino acids. Trimming took off 2 bases at V and 3 bases at J, with 12 bases between the two ends.

The table lists this clone with a count of one. This chain links TRBV7-9 with TRBJ2-3, with TRBD2 matching over 9 bases. Germline V lookup: CDR1 SEHNR, CDR2 FQNEAQ (reference sequence). The CDR3 spans 14 residues. With 1 base clipped from V and 9 bases from J, the junction kept 5 bases outside the gene matches. The CDR3 sequence is CASSLDSGSVTQYF. As DNA, the CDR3 is TGTGCCAGCAGCTTAGATAGCGGGAGCGTCACGCAGTATTTT.

The rearrangement uses TRBV12-5 and TRBJ1-1; TRBD1 matches at 7 bases. The junction had 11 bases not matched to a gene; V was cut back by 10 bases and J by 0 bases. Germline values: CDR1 LGHNT, CDR2 FRNRAP. The CDR3 runs 15 residues. The CDR3 sequence is CATGGRDSVNTEAFF. The CDR3 coding sequence is TGTGCTACTGGAGGAAGGGACAGCGTGAACACTGAAGCTTTCTTT.

The chain uses TRBV3-1 (or the pseudogene TRBV3-2) and TRBJ1-3; TRBD1 aligns across 7 bases. CDR3 length: 15 amino acids. The trim removed 6 bases at V and 0 bases at J, leaving 5 bases unmatched. The V gene's germline CDR1 is LGHDT and CDR2 YNNKEL (reference sequence). The CDR3 DNA follows: TGTGCCAGCAGACCTGGGACAGTCTCTGGAAACACCATATATTTT. Amino acid sequence: CASRPGTVSGNTIYF.

The V call is TRBV6-5, the J call TRBJ1-3; 7 nucleotides line up with TRBD1. CDR3 size: 12 residues. CDR1 MNHEY and CDR2 SVGAGI come from the germline V gene. V trimming: 6 bases; J trimming: 12 bases; junction bases outside the gene matches: 8. In DNA, the CDR3 is TGTGCCAGCAGCGACAGGGTATTCCACATATATTTT. This translates into CASSDRVFHIYF.

The chain is built from TRBV29-1 and TRBJ1-1, with TRBD1 as a possible D gene (6 bases). V lost 5 bases, J lost 1 base, and 14 bases lay in between. The CDR3 length is 14 residues. Per germline, CDR1 SQVTM and CDR2 ANQGSEA. The CDR3: CSVLPLTGNTEAFF. The DNA of the CDR3 is TGCAGCGTTCTGCCCTTGACAGGGAACACTGAAGCTTTCTTT.

The rearrangement uses TRBV19 and TRBJ1-2; 9 nucleotides line up with TRBD1. The CDR3 has 13 amino acids. Trimming at V came to 2 bases and at J to 6 bases, leaving 1 base not matched to a gene. Germline-derived CDR1 and CDR2 are LNHDA and SQIVND (reference sequence). The CDR3 nucleotides read TGTGCCAGTAGTATAAGGACAGGGGATGGCTACACCTTC. The encoded protein is CASSIRTGDGYTF.

This chain links TRBV7-2 with TRBJ2-7, with 9 positions matching TRBD1. J gave up 5 bases and V 5 bases, and 7 bases lay outside the gene matches. Per germline, CDR1 SGHTA and CDR2 FQGNSA. CDR3 length: 14 residues. The CDR3 spells CASSRDRVEDEQYF. DNA for the CDR3: TGTGCCAGCAGCCGGGACAGGGTGGAGGACGAGCAGTACTTC.

The chain joins TRBV5-1 to TRBJ2-2, with D tentatively TRBD1 (6 bases). This CDR3 region has 15 residues. The V and J ends lost 4 bases and 4 bases respectively, with 14 bases between them. CDR1 and CDR2 (germline): SGHRS, YFSETQ. CDR3 region: CASSATQGFTGELFF. The CDR3, as DNA: TGCGCCAGCAGCGCTACCCAGGGGTTCACCGGGGAGCTGTTTTTT.

The V and J genes are TRBV6-5 and TRBJ2-1; 11 bases fit TRBD2. CDR3 size: 15 residues. Germline lookup yields CDR1 MNHEY and CDR2 SVGAGI. V was clipped by 6 bases and J by 4 bases; unmatched bases: 5. CDR3: CASRRGTSGYNEQFF. The CDR3 nucleotides are TGTGCCAGCAGACGCGGGACTAGCGGTTACAATGAGCAGTTCTTC.

J is TRBJ1-3 and V is TRBV9; perhaps TRBD1 as D (6 bases). This CDR3 is 15 amino acids long. V shed 4 bases and J shed 2 bases, with 13 bases lying between them. CDR1 and CDR2 (germline): SGDLS, YYNGEE. The CDR3 loop is CASSPAGGPGNTIYF. CDR3 in DNA: TGTGCCAGCAGCCCGGCCGGGGGGCCTGGAAACACCATATATTTT.

V gene TRBV9 combines with J gene TRBJ2-3; a possible D gene is TRBD2 (5 bases). Germline assignment: CDR1 SGDLS and CDR2 YYNGEE. The CDR3 sequence is 14 residues long. The V end was cut by 4 bases, the J end by 2 bases, with 11 bases between. DNA for the CDR3: TGTGCCAGCAGCACAAGCGGATACACAGATACGCAGTATTTT. Translated: CASSTSGYTDTQYF.

This clone is a singleton in its sample. The J gene is TRBJ2-7, the V gene TRBV3-1 (or the pseudogene TRBV3-2); D is perhaps TRBD2 (5 bases). V was pared by 3 bases and J by 5 bases, with 11 bases between. Germline CDR1 is LGHDT and CDR2 is YNNKEL (reference sequence). The CDR3 sequence is 13 residues long. CDR3 loop: CASSQHAGNEQYF. As DNA, the CDR3 is TGTGCCAGCAGCCAGCACGCGGGCAACGAGCAGTACTTC.

The chain carries TRBV28 and TRBJ1-5; D unresolved. This CDR3 is 11 amino acids long. Germline V gene data show CDR1 as MDHEN and CDR2 as SYDVKM. V dropped 10 bases and J dropped 3 bases, with 7 bases sitting between them. The CDR3 coding sequence is TGTGCCACTGGCAACAATCAGCCCCAGCATTTT. It translates to CATGNNQPQHF.

The chain uses TRBV27 and TRBJ2-1, with D perhaps matching TRBD1 (7 bases). The CDR3 loop spans 13 amino acids. Germline V gene lookup returns CDR1 MNHEY and CDR2 SMNVEV (reference sequence). V was cut by 6 bases and J by 9 bases, with 15 bases left in between. The CDR3, as DNA: TGTGCCAGCAGCGCGCAGGGGGGCGGTGAGCAGTTCTTC. This encodes CASSAQGGGEQFF.

In its sample, this clone was seen a few times. This chain joins TRBV2 and TRBJ2-5, with D perhaps matching TRBD1 (6 bases). This CDR3 has 13 amino acids. V was cut by 4 bases and J by 5 bases, with 11 bases left in between. Germline V gene data show CDR1 as SNHLY and CDR2 as FYNNEI. The CDR3 region is CASSVLRGETQYF. CDR3 bases: TGTGCCAGCAGTGTGTTAAGGGGGGAGACCCAGTACTTC.

In DNA, the CDR3 is TGTGCCAGCAGCCAAGGTAGCGGGGTGCGAGCTTTCTTT. Translating gives CASSQGSGVRAFF. The V and J genes are TRBV3-1 (or the pseudogene TRBV3-2) and TRBJ1-1; D not resolved. This CDR3 is 13 amino acids long. The germline V gene encodes CDR1 LGHDT and CDR2 YNNKEL (reference sequence). V was cut by 1 base and J by 10 bases, with 13 bases left in between.

V and J are TRBV5-1 and TRBJ2-5; 12 bases map to TRBD1. The CDR3 is 16 amino acids. Germline assignment: CDR1 SGHRS and CDR2 YFSETQ. With V trimmed by 4 bases and J by 4 bases, 8 bases remained unmatched. Here the CDR3 reads CASSPAGTGGAETQYF. DNA of the CDR3: TGCGCCAGCAGCCCGGCAGGGACAGGGGGCGCAGAGACCCAGTACTTC.